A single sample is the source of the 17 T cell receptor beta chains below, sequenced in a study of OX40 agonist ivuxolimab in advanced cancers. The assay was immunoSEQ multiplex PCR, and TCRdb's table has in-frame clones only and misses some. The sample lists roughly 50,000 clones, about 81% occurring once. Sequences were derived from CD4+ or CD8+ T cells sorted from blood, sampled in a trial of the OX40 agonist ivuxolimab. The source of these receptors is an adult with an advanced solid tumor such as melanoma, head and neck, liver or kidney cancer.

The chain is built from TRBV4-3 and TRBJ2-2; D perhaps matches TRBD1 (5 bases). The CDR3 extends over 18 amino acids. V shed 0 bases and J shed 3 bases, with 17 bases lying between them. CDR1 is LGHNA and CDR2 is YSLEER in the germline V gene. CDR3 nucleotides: TGCGCCAGCAGCCAAGATTGGGGCAGGCCTGATGACACCGGGGAGCTGTTTTTT. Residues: CASSQDWGRPDDTGELFF.

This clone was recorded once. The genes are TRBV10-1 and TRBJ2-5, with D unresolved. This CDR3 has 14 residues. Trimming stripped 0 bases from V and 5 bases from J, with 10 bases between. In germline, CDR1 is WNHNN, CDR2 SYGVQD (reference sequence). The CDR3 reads CASSESDGLETQYF. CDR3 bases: TGCGCCAGCAGTGAGTCCGATGGTCTGGAGACCCAGTACTTC.

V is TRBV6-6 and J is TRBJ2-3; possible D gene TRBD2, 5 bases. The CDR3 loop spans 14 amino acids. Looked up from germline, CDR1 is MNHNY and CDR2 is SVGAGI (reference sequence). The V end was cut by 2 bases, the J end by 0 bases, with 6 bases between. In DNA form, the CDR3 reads TGTGCCAGCAGTTACCGGGGAAGCACAGATACGCAGTATTTT. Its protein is CASSYRGSTDTQYF.

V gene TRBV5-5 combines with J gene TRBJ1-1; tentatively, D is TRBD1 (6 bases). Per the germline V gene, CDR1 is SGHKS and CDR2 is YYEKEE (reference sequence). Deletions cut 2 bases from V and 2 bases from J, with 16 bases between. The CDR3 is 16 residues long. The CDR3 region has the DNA TGTGCCAGCAGCTTTCACGGGGGGGCTACCAACACTGAAGCTTTCTTT. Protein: CASSFHGGATNTEAFF.

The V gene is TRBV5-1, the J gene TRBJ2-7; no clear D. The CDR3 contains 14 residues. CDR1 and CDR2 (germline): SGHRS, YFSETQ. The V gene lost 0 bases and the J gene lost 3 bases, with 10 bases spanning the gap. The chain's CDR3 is CASSLEGSIYEQYF. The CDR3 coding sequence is TGCGCCAGCAGCTTGGAAGGGTCGATCTACGAGCAGTACTTC.

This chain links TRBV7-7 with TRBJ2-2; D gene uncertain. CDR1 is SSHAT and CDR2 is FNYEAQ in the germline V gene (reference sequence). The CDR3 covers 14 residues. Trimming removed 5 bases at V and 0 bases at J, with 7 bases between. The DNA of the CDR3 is TGTGCCAGCAGCCCAAGACCGAACACCGGGGAGCTGTTTTTT. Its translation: CASSPRPNTGELFF. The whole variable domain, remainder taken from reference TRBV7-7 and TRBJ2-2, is GAGVSQSPRYKVTKRGQDVTLRCDPISSHATLYWYQQALGQGPEFLTYFNYEAQPDKSGLPSDRFSAERPEGSISTLTIQRTEQRDSAMYRCASSPRPNTGELFFGEGSRLTVL.

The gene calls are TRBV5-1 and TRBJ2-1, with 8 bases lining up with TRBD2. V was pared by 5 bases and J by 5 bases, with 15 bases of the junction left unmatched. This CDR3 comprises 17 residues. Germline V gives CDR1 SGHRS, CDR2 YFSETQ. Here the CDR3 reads CASSLSTPAGVHNEQFF. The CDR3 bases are TGCGCCAGCAGTCTATCAACTCCAGCGGGAGTCCACAATGAGCAGTTCTTC.

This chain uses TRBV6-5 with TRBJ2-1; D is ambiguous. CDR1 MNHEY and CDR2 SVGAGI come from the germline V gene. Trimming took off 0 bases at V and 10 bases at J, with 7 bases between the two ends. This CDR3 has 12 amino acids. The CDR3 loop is CASSYSSLEQFF. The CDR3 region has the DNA TGTGCCAGCAGTTACTCGAGTTTAGAGCAGTTCTTC.

CDR3 nucleotide sequence: TGTGCCAGCAGGTCAGGACGGAACACTGAAGCTTTCTTT. It yields the protein CASRSGRNTEAFF. This chain connects TRBV7-2 to TRBJ1-1; D call uncertain. The length of the CDR3 is 13 residues. The germline V gene encodes CDR1 SGHTA and CDR2 FQGNSA. V lost 6 bases and J lost 1, with 9 bases in between.

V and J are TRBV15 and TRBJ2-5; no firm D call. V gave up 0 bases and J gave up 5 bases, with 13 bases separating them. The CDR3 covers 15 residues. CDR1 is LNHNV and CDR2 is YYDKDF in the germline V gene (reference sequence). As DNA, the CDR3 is TGTGCCACCAGCAGAGATCAGGTTTTAGGGGAGACCCAGTACTTC. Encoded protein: CATSRDQVLGETQYF.

The CDR3: CAIRKTLGTYNEQFF. The DNA of the CDR3 is TGTGCCATCAGGAAAACCCTTGGAACCTACAATGAGCAGTTCTTC. The J gene is TRBJ2-1, the V gene TRBV10-3, with D hard to call. Trimming pared 6 bases from V and 2 bases from J, leaving 14 bases between. From germline, CDR1 is ENHRY and CDR2 SYGVKD. CDR3 length equals 15 residues.

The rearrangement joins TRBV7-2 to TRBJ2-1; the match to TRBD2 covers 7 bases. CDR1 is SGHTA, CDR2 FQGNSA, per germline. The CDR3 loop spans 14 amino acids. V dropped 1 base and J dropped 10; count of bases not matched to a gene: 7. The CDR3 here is CASSLGGGRREQFF. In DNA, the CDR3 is TGTGCCAGCAGCTTAGGGGGAGGGAGAAGGGAGCAGTTCTTC.

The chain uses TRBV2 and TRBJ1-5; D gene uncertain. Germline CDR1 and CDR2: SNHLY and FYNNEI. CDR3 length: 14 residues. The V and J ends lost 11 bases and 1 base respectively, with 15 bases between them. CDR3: CAGSTGQSNQPQHF. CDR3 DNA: TGTGCCGGCTCGACCGGGCAAAGCAATCAGCCCCAGCATTTT.

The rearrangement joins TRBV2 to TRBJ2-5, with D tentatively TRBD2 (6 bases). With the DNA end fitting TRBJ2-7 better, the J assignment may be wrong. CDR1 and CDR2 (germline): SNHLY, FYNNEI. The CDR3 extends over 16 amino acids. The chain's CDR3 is CATGGPGGIPSYEQYF. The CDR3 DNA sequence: TGTGCCACCGGGGGTCCCGGCGGGATCCCATCCTACGAGCAGTACTTC.

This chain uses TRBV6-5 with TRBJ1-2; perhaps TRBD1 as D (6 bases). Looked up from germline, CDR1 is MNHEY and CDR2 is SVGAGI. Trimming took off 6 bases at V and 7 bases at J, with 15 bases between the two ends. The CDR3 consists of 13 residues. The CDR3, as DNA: TGTGCCAGCAGGAGCACAGGGCGGGTTGGCTACACCTTC. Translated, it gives CASRSTGRVGYTF.

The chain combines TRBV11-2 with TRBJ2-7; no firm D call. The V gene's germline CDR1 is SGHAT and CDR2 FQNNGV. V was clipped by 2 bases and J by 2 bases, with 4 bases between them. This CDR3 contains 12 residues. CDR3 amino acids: CASSLNPYEQYF. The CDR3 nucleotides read TGTGCCAGCAGCTTAAATCCCTACGAGCAGTACTTC.

The CDR3: CASSLGASAPLSYNEQFF. CDR3 bases: TGTGCCAGCAGCTTAGGGGCCTCGGCTCCCCTCTCCTACAATGAGCAGTTCTTC. The chain combines TRBV13 with TRBJ2-1; D call uncertain. CDR1 is PRHDT, CDR2 FYEKMQ, per germline (reference sequence). V was cut by 0 bases and J by 0 bases, with 15 bases left in between. The CDR3 extends over 18 amino acids.